One sample yielded the 29 T cell receptor beta chains listed below, sequenced in a study of blood T cell repertoires in COVID-19. Using immunoSEQ multiplex PCR, the repertoire was profiled, and TCRdb retains in-frame clones only, with some absent. Of some 89,000 clones in the sample, 90% are singletons; the top ten hold about 1.7%. The sample was peripheral blood. The receptor set was obtained from a man aged 60 to 75 with acute or convalescent COVID-19.

The CDR3 here is CASSLVPGYEQYV. CDR3 DNA: TGTGCCAGCAGCTTGGTTCCGGGCTACGAGCAGTACGTC. The rearrangement links TRBV5-4 to TRBJ2-7; no definite D call. The CDR3 totals 13 residues. CDR1 and CDR2 from the germline V gene are SGHNT and YYREEE (reference sequence). The V gene lost 0 bases and the J gene lost 3 bases, with 7 bases spanning the gap.

The chain couples TRBV21-1 to TRBJ1-4; the table's D call, TRBD1, has no DNA check behind it. TRBV21-1 is shown as a pseudogene. This CDR3 spans 18 amino acids. The CDR3 DNA reads TGTGCCAGCAGCGTACGACAGCTTGAATCCGATAGAGGTGAAAAACTGTTTTTT. Translating it yields CASSVRQLESDRGEKLFF.

This rearrangement joins TRBV25-1 to TRBJ1-2; maybe TRBD1 (6 bases). Trimming removed 3 bases from V and 5 bases from J, with 13 bases in between. Germline-derived CDR1 and CDR2 are MGHDK and SYGVNS. The CDR3 is 14 amino acids. The CDR3 region is CASSESGDLYGYTF. The CDR3, as DNA: TGTGCCAGCAGTGAGTCAGGGGACCTATATGGCTACACCTTC.

The V and J genes are TRBV5-1 and TRBJ2-5, with D possibly being TRBD1 (6 bases). V gave up 1 base and J gave up 1 base, with 11 bases separating them. The CDR3 consists of 15 residues. CDR1 is SGHRS, CDR2 YFSETQ, per germline. The CDR3 DNA sequence: TGCGCCAGCAGCTTGTCACAGGGAATCCAAGAGACCCAGTACTTC. As protein: CASSLSQGIQETQYF.

The chain carries TRBV30 and TRBJ2-1, with TRBD2 as a possible D gene (7 bases). CDR1 and CDR2 from the germline V gene are GTSNPN and SVGIG (reference sequence). The CDR3 has 14 residues. V lost 1 base and J lost 9, with 16 bases in between. This CDR3 is CAWSAGGVKGEQFF. For the CDR3, the DNA is TGTGCCTGGAGTGCGGGGGGCGTAAAGGGTGAGCAGTTCTTC.

The chain combines TRBV5-1 with TRBJ1-1; D unresolved. The CDR3 loop spans 12 amino acids. V shed 4 bases and J shed 1 base, with 5 bases lying between them. Germline values: CDR1 SGHRS, CDR2 YFSETQ. CDR3 residues: CASSEENTEAFF. CDR3 sequence (DNA): TGCGCCAGCAGCGAGGAGAACACTGAAGCTTTCTTT.

The genes are TRBV6-5 and TRBJ1-1; D is perhaps TRBD1 (5 bases). This CDR3 is built from 15 residues. The V gene lost 7 bases and the J gene lost 5 bases, with 20 bases spanning the gap. Germline loops: CDR1 MNHEY, CDR2 SVGAGI. CDR3 in amino acids: CASTSGGSDGTEAFF. CDR3 coding DNA: TGTGCCAGCACCTCGGGGGGTAGTGATGGGACTGAAGCTTTCTTT.

This chain joins TRBV12-3 or TRBV12-4 and TRBJ1-1, with D hard to call. The CDR3 extends over 13 amino acids. The V end was cut by 3 bases, the J end by 6 bases, with 11 bases between. As DNA, the CDR3 is TGTGCCAGCAGTTTTGGGGTGAGGGCTGAAGCTTTCTTT. The encoded protein is CASSFGVRAEAFF.

The chain couples TRBV3-1 (or the pseudogene TRBV3-2) to TRBJ2-2; 12 positions agree with TRBD2. With V trimmed by 4 bases and J by 5 bases, 11 bases remained unmatched. CDR1 and CDR2 (germline): LGHDT, YNNKEL (reference sequence). The CDR3 is 18 amino acids. CDR3 loop: CASSLEGLAGGGTGELFF. The CDR3, as DNA: TGTGCCAGCAGCCTTGAGGGACTAGCGGGCGGAGGGACCGGGGAGCTGTTTTTT.

The rearrangement joins TRBV5-1 to TRBJ2-1; TRBD2 aligns across 11 bases. CDR1 and CDR2 from the germline V gene are SGHRS and YFSETQ. There are 15 residues in the CDR3. V trimming: 1 base; J trimming: 10 bases; junction bases outside the gene matches: 7. This chain's CDR3 is CASSLPSGGSREQFF. The CDR3 DNA is TGCGCCAGCAGCTTGCCTAGCGGGGGGTCGAGGGAGCAGTTCTTC.

The genes are TRBV2 and TRBJ2-7; D not certain. CDR3 length: 12 amino acids. V lost 2 bases, J lost 11 bases, and 13 bases lay in between. The germline gives CDR1 SNHLY, CDR2 FYNNEI. CDR3 sequence: CASSERTATKYV. CDR3 bases: TGTGCCAGCAGTGAAAGAACAGCTACCAAGTACGTC.

This clone was seen only once. The V call is TRBV2, the J call TRBJ2-5, with 10 bases matching TRBD2. V was pared by 3 bases and J by 5 bases, with 6 bases of the junction left unmatched. This CDR3 is built from 15 residues. Per germline, CDR1 SNHLY and CDR2 FYNNEI. This CDR3 reads CASSDLSGGAETQYF. CDR3 sequence (DNA): TGTGCCAGCAGTGATCTCAGCGGGGGGGCGGAGACCCAGTACTTC.

This clone was seen just once. The gene calls are TRBV6-1 and TRBJ1-2; possibly TRBD1 for D (6 bases). This CDR3 is 15 amino acids long. V shed 3 bases and J shed 6 bases, with 17 bases lying between them. Germline CDR1 and CDR2: MNHNS and SASEGT. Written as DNA, the CDR3 is TGTGCCAGCAGTGAGGGGGACAAGCGGCCAAATGGCTACACCTTC. This translates into CASSEGDKRPNGYTF.

This chain joins TRBV5-4 and TRBJ1-2; 8 bases fit TRBD1. CDR3 length equals 16 residues. V dropped 4 bases and J dropped 0; count of bases not matched to a gene: 8. Germline V gene data show CDR1 as SGHNT and CDR2 as YYREEE (reference sequence). DNA of the CDR3: TGTGCCAGCAGCCGTCGGCTGACAGGGGCTAACTATGGCTACACCTTC. This encodes CASSRRLTGANYGYTF. Full variable domain (outside the CDR3, taken from reference TRBV5-4 and TRBJ1-2): ETGVTQSPTHLIKTRGQQVTLRCSSQSGHNTVSWYQQALGQGPQFIFQYYREEENGRGNFPPRFSGLQFPNYSSELNVNALELDDSALYLCASSRRLTGANYGYTFGSGTRLTVV.

This clone was recorded only once. The chain employs TRBV3-1 (or the pseudogene TRBV3-2) and TRBJ2-7; 7 bases fit TRBD2. This CDR3 has 14 residues. V was pared by 8 bases and J by 9 bases, with 16 bases of the junction left unmatched. Germline V CDR1 and CDR2: LGHDT, YNNKEL (reference sequence). CDR3 nucleotide sequence: TGTGCCAGCGCGCCGGGGAGGGCCCAATGGGGGCAGTACTTC. This sequence encodes CASAPGRAQWGQYF.

The chain joins TRBV18 to TRBJ1-3; D gene uncertain. V lost 2 bases, J lost 0 bases, and 17 bases lay in between. The length of the CDR3 is 18 residues. CDR1 and CDR2 (germline): KGHSH, LQKENI. The CDR3 is CASSPITYTTTSGNTIYF. DNA for the CDR3: TGTGCCAGCTCACCAATCACGTACACCACTACCTCTGGAAACACCATATATTTT.

This sequence joins TRBV7-2 and TRBJ2-1; 11 bases agree with TRBD1. The CDR3 has 16 amino acids. Trimming took 5 bases from V and 5 from J; bases not matched to a gene: 8. The germline CDR1 and CDR2 sequences are SGHTA and FQGNSA. CDR3 residues: CASSPGWTGGNNEQFF. The CDR3 DNA follows: TGTGCCAGCAGCCCAGGCTGGACAGGGGGCAACAATGAGCAGTTCTTC.

By share, this clone counts as medium-sized. V and J are TRBV4-1 and TRBJ1-2; D may be TRBD1 (5 bases). This CDR3 is 15 amino acids long. V gave up 3 bases and J gave up 5 bases, with 16 bases separating them. Germline V lookup: CDR1 MGHRA, CDR2 YSYEKL. This CDR3 is CASSHAYGAAYGYTF. The CDR3 DNA follows: TGCGCCAGCAGCCATGCCTATGGGGCCGCTTATGGCTACACCTTC.

The chain joins TRBV7-2 to TRBJ2-3, with a weak D call TRBD2 (6 bases). The germline V gene encodes CDR1 SGHTA and CDR2 FQGNSA. Trimming cost V 4 bases and J 3 bases, with 11 bases left between them. The CDR3 sequence is 14 residues long. The CDR3 nucleotides read TGTGCCAGCAGCTCCTCAGGAGGGACAGATACGCAGTATTTT. This translates into CASSSSGGTDTQYF.

This clone was seen only once. V usage is TRBV19 and J usage is TRBJ1-2; a weak D match, TRBD1 (5 bases). CDR1 and CDR2 (germline): LNHDA, SQIVND (reference sequence). The CDR3 consists of 17 residues. Trimming shortened V by 5 bases and J by 1 base, and 20 bases separated the two germline ends. The CDR3 DNA reads as TGTGCCAGTAGTGGACATATCAGGGATCACCGTAACTATGGCTACACCTTC. Protein: CASSGHIRDHRNYGYTF. Full variable domain (remainder filled in from reference TRBV19 and TRBJ1-2): DGGITQSPKYLFRKEGQNVTLSCEQNLNHDAMYWYRQDPGQGLRLIYYSQIVNDFQKGDIAEGYSVSREKKESFPLTVTSAQKNPTAFYLCASSGHIRDHRNYGYTFGSGTRLTVV.

V usage is TRBV6-5 and J usage is TRBJ2-5; weak D call: TRBD2 (7 bases). The CDR3 covers 16 residues. The ends were cut back, 4 bases at V and 4 bases at J, with 19 bases in the middle. CDR1 is MNHEY, CDR2 SVGAGI, per germline. The CDR3 coding sequence is TGTGCCAGCAGTTCCCTTAGAGGGGGGGTAAGAGAGACCCAGTACTTC. This sequence encodes CASSSLRGGVRETQYF.

J is TRBJ1-1 and V is TRBV6-5; the D gene is possibly TRBD1 (6 bases). CDR3 length equals 13 residues. Germline V gene data show CDR1 as MNHEY and CDR2 as SVGAGI. Trimming removed 8 bases from V and 11 bases from J, with 21 bases in between. Here the CDR3 reads CASQKEQGATAFF. The CDR3 coding sequence is TGTGCCAGCCAGAAGGAACAGGGAGCGACGGCTTTCTTT.

This clone was detected once. The chain employs TRBV5-1 and TRBJ1-3; a weak D match, TRBD1 (6 bases). Trimming removed 4 bases from V and 3 bases from J, with 11 bases in between. The germline gives CDR1 SGHRS, CDR2 YFSETQ. This CDR3 has 14 amino acids. The CDR3 reads CASSIAGDGNTIYF. The DNA for the CDR3 is TGCGCCAGCAGCATTGCAGGGGATGGAAACACCATATATTTT.

V gene TRBV7-8 combines with J gene TRBJ2-1, with 9 bases that match TRBD2. CDR3 length: 16 residues. V shed 5 bases and J 1 base; nucleotides not matched to a gene: 6. Germline CDR1 is SGHVS and CDR2 is FQNEAQ. This chain's CDR3 is CASSIKRGVSYNEQFF. DNA of the CDR3: TGTGCCAGCAGCATCAAGCGGGGGGTGTCCTACAATGAGCAGTTCTTC.

CDR3 sequence: CASSWTGVNSPLHF. The CDR3 DNA reads TGTGCCAGCAGCTGGACAGGGGTCAATTCACCCCTCCACTTT. V and J are TRBV5-5 and TRBJ1-6; 9 nucleotides match TRBD1. This CDR3 region has 14 residues. CDR1 and CDR2 from the germline V gene are SGHKS and YYEKEE (reference sequence). V lost 3 bases, J lost 7 bases, and 2 bases stayed unmatched. Using reference TRBV5-5 and TRBJ1-6 for the parts outside the CDR3, the full variable domain is DAGVTQSPTHLIKTRGQQVTLRCSPISGHKSVSWYQQVLGQGPQFIFQYYEKEERGRGNFPDRFSARQFPNYSSELNVNALLLGDSALYLCASSWTGVNSPLHFGNGTRLTVT.

This chain joins TRBV27 and TRBJ1-5; 9 bases fit TRBD1. This CDR3 is built from 18 residues. CDR1 is MNHEY and CDR2 is SMNVEV in the germline V gene (reference sequence). J was trimmed by 3 bases and V by 6 bases; bases with no gene match: 15. The CDR3 nucleotides read TGTGCCAGCAGCCCTCAGTCAAACAGGGGGCCCTACAATCAGCCCCAGCATTTT. Residues: CASSPQSNRGPYNQPQHF.

This sequence joins TRBV15 and TRBJ1-4; TRBD1 matches at 7 bases. This CDR3 contains 18 residues. The V and J ends lost 1 base and 0 bases, in that order; junction bases with no gene match: 8. Germline V gives CDR1 LNHNV, CDR2 YYDKDF (reference sequence). CDR3 region: CATSRGQGSFATNEKLFF. CDR3 DNA: TGTGCCACCAGCAGAGGACAGGGTTCCTTTGCAACTAATGAAAAACTGTTTTTT.

The chain uses TRBV19 and TRBJ1-5; 9 bases line up with TRBD1. The CDR3 extends over 16 amino acids. The J segment lost 5 bases and the V segment lost 6 bases, leaving 11 bases of the junction unmatched. Germline lookup yields CDR1 LNHDA and CDR2 SQIVND (reference sequence). The chain's CDR3 is CASSPGTGRGYQPQHF. The CDR3 nucleotides read TGTGCCAGTAGCCCGGGGACAGGGCGGGGGTATCAGCCCCAGCATTTT.

This clone was observed a handful of times. V is TRBV30 and J is TRBJ1-5, with a tentative D call TRBD1 (5 bases). Germline V gene lookup returns CDR1 GTSNPN and CDR2 SVGIG (reference sequence). The germline V and J ends were trimmed by 1 base and 4 bases, with 8 bases remaining between them. CDR3 length equals 13 residues. CDR3 sequence reads: CAWSGQKNQPQHF. Written as DNA, the CDR3 is TGTGCCTGGAGTGGACAGAAAAATCAGCCCCAGCATTTT.